This TCR beta chain was captured in a study of OX40 agonist ivuxolimab in advanced cancers. Study background: Enrolled patients in dose escalation had cancers that were hepatocellular carcinoma, melanoma, renal cell or head and neck cancer.

Trimming took 2 bases from V and 2 from J; bases not matched to a gene: 6. The CDR3 covers 16 residues. The germline V gene has CDR1 SGHRS and CDR2 YFSETQ. Profiled with immunoSEQ multiplex PCR; TCRdb holds only in-frame clones, not every one. The data contain over 30,000 clones, 82% of them singletons. Sequencing used CD4+ or CD8+ T cells sorted from blood, obtained in a trial of the OX40 agonist ivuxolimab. J is TRBJ2-3 and V is TRBV5-1; TRBD1 matches at 9 bases. This receptor was identified in an adult with an advanced solid tumor such as melanoma, head and neck, liver or kidney cancer. CDR3 DNA sequence: TGCGCCAGCAGCTTTCGGACAGGGGCGTACACAGATACGCAGTATTTT. This translates into CASSFRTGAYTDTQYF.